Listed below are T cell receptor beta chains from one sample, sequenced in a study of cytomegalovirus exposure and HLA in healthy donors. Here immunoSEQ multiplex PCR was the method, and the copy in TCRdb shows in-frame clones only, minus some. The table lists tens of thousands of clones, around 73% of them singletons. The sequencing input was PBMCs. The receptors were gathered from a woman between 40 and 50 years old in good health and CMV-seronegative. The CDR3 runs from the conserved cysteine through the conserved F or W. A D gene is named only where the DNA matches it firmly. Size tells how often a clone was seen (once, few, many) or the class of an expanded clone, and some rows leave it out.

>11|TRBJ1-1|once|-|TRBV5-4
CASSLGTAAFF
TGTGCCAGCAGCTTGGGGACAGCAGCTTTCTTT
>13|TRBJ1-1|few|-|TRBV5-5
CASSLWGGAEAFF
TGTGCCAGCAGCCTCTGGGGGGGGGCTGAAGCTTTCTTT
>16|TRBJ2-7|once|-|TRBV18
CASSPSSPRGTYEQYF
TGTGCCAGCTCACCATCGAGCCCCAGGGGCACCTACGAGCAGTACTTC
>14|TRBJ2-1|-|-|TRBV29-1
CSVVRASSYNEQFF
TGCAGCGTTGTCAGGGCTAGCTCCTACAATGAGCAGTTCTTC
>13|TRBJ1-1|-|-|TRBV28
CASRPSRGKRAFF
TGTGCCAGCAGACCCTCCCGCGGGAAGCGGGCTTTCTTT
>15|TRBJ1-5|-|-|TRBV6-5
CASSPARGGNQPQHF
TGTGCCAGCAGTCCAGCCAGGGGCGGCAATCAGCCCCAGCATTTT
>15|TRBJ2-1|-|TRBD2|TRBV19
CASRTGTSVLNEQFF
TGTGCCAGTAGGACCGGGACTAGCGTTCTCAATGAGCAGTTCTTC
>15|TRBJ2-7|-|TRBD2|TRBV27
CASSRIAGVSNEQYF
TGTGCCAGCAGCCGAATAGCGGGAGTGTCAAACGAGCAGTACTTC
>14|TRBJ1-1|-|-|TRBV6-5
CTSSYLGRRTEAFF
TGTACCAGCAGTTACCTCGGGAGGAGGACTGAAGCTTTCTTT
>17|TRBJ2-1|few|TRBD2|TRBV6-1
CASSDRASGRAGNEQFF
TGTGCCAGCAGTGACCGCGCTAGCGGGAGGGCGGGAAATGAGCAGTTCTTC
>14|TRBJ2-7|-|-|TRBV21-1
CATPLQRARNEQYF
TGTGCCACTCCTCTACAGCGGGCTAGGAACGAGCAGTACTTC
>16|TRBJ2-3|-|-|TRBV28
CASSSPGSASTDTQYF
TGTGCCAGCAGTTCCCCCGGTTCCGCTAGCACAGATACGCAGTATTTT
>14|TRBJ2-7|-|-|TRBV7-9
CASSSFRGSYEQYF
TGTGCCAGCAGCTCGTTCCGGGGTTCCTACGAGCAGTACTTC
>14|TRBJ1-1|-|-|TRBV9
CASSPRGGNTEAFF
TGTGCCAGCAGCCCACGGGGGGGGAACACTGAAGCTTTCTTT
>14|TRBJ2-5|-|-|TRBV5-1
CASSLGSGQETQYF
TGCGCCAGCAGCTTGGGTAGCGGCCAAGAGACCCAGTACTTC
>14|TRBJ1-3|-|-|TRBV9
CASSGLGGKSTIYF
TGTGCCAGCAGCGGGCTCGGGGGGAAGAGCACCATATATTTT
>13|TRBJ2-7|-|-|TRBV19
CASSISGSYEQYF
TGTGCCAGTAGTATTTCGGGGTCCTACGAGCAGTACTTC
>16|TRBJ1-2|few|-|TRBV4-3
CASSQDVSPRNYGYTF
TGCGCCAGCAGCCAAGACGTTTCTCCCCGTAACTATGGCTACACCTTC
>15|TRBJ1-1|-|-|TRBV19
CASSNRIGGNTEAFF
TGTGCCAGTAGTAATCGGATCGGGGGGAACACTGAAGCTTTCTTT
>12|TRBJ1-1|-|-|TRBV9
CASSPQGSEAFF
TGTGCCAGCAGCCCTCAGGGCTCTGAAGCTTTCTTT
>19|TRBJ1-3|-|TRBD1|TRBV4-1
CASSPVPGQLPVSGNTIYF
TGCGCCAGCAGCCCAGTCCCGGGACAGCTTCCAGTCTCTGGAAACACCATATATTTT
>13|TRBJ1-1|few|-|TRBV6-5
CASSYGQSTEAFF
TGTGCCAGCAGCTACGGACAGTCCACTGAAGCTTTCTTT
>14|TRBJ2-2|-|-|TRBV19
CASTSGQGYGELFF
TGTGCCAGTACCTCGGGGCAGGGGTACGGGGAGCTGTTTTTT
>14|TRBJ2-7|-|TRBD1|TRBV5-1
CASSPLTGQNEQYF
TGCGCCAGCAGCCCTCTGACAGGGCAGAACGAGCAGTACTTC
>15|TRBJ1-2|-|-|TRBV28
CASSDPGGGEYGYTF
TGTGCCAGCAGTGACCCGGGGGGGGGCGAATATGGCTACACCTTC
>13|TRBJ2-6|-|-|TRBV5-3
CARTPPGANVLTF
TGTGCCAGAACTCCCCCCGGGGCCAACGTCCTGACTTTC
>16|TRBJ2-1|once|TRBD2|TRBV5-6
CASSFRLAGGWGEQFF
TGTGCCAGCAGCTTCCGACTAGCGGGAGGGTGGGGGGAGCAGTTCTTC
>16|TRBJ2-7|-|-|TRBV18
CASSLTQGVVRYEQYF
TGTGCCAGCTCACTGACCCAGGGTGTGGTGCGTTACGAGCAGTACTTC
>17|TRBJ1-5|-|-|TRBV9
CASSVSADFSSNQPQHF
TGTGCCAGCAGCGTTTCTGCCGACTTTTCTAGCAATCAGCCCCAGCATTTT
>13|TRBJ2-1|-|TRBD2|TRBV30
CAWSKALAGLKFF
TGTGCCTGGAGTAAGGCACTAGCGGGACTGAAGTTCTTC
>14|TRBJ1-2|once|-|TRBV14
CASSNHGANYGYTF
TGTGCCAGCAGTAATCATGGGGCCAACTATGGCTACACCTTC
>14|TRBJ1-1|-|TRBD1|TRBV28
CASSLSAGGCEAFF
TGTGCCAGCAGTTTATCGGCAGGGGGTTGTGAAGCTTTCTTT
>13|TRBJ1-5|-|-|TRBV15
CATSRDTFQPQHF
TGTGCCACCAGCAGAGATACATTTCAGCCCCAGCATTTT
>13|TRBJ1-5|-|-|TRBV6-1
CASRGQWNQPQHF
TGTGCCAGCAGGGGACAATGGAATCAGCCCCAGCATTTT
>16|TRBJ1-1|-|-|TRBV13
CASSLVPQGTNTEAFF
TGTGCCAGCAGCTTGGTTCCTCAGGGAACCAACACTGAAGCTTTCTTT
>11|TRBJ2-1|-|-|TRBV20-1
CSAQSGKWQFF
TGCAGTGCCCAATCAGGGAAGTGGCAGTTCTTC
>15|TRBJ2-7|-|TRBD2|TRBV7-2
CASSLSPGGSYEQYF
TGTGCCAGCAGCTTATCTCCCGGCGGGAGCTACGAGCAGTACTTC
>14|TRBJ2-1|-|TRBD1|TRBV19
CASHGTGRYNEQFF
TGTGCCAGCCACGGGACAGGGAGGTACAATGAGCAGTTCTTC
>15|TRBJ2-7|-|TRBD2|TRBV28
CASMALAGWGYEQYF
TGTGCCAGCATGGCGCTAGCGGGATGGGGGTACGAGCAGTACTTC
>12|TRBJ2-7|once|-|TRBV5-8
CASSRKLEEQYF
TGTGCCAGCAGTCGAAAGTTGGAGGAGCAGTACTTC
>15|TRBJ2-5|-|TRBD2|TRBV19
CASRLAGGSGETQYF
TGTGCCAGCAGACTAGCGGGAGGATCGGGGGAGACCCAGTACTTC